This entry features one TCR beta chain sequence. Its antigen is not identified. The data were produced by immunoSEQ multiplex PCR, yet TCRdb's version contains in-frame clones alone and is incomplete. The sample has about 94,000 clones; 94% are singletons. The CDR3 has 14 amino acids. Looked up from germline, CDR1 is MGHRA and CDR2 is YSYEKL. V lost 1 base, J lost 3 bases, and 9 bases lay in between. This sample is part of a study of siplizumab effects on memory and regulatory T cells. Whole-study results and caveats: Proliferating Tregs from siplizumab cultures lacked functional confirmation of suppression. The diversity of naive T cells seemed greater than that of memory cells, and their alloresponse contribution seemed major. With siplizumab, cumulative frequency of CD4+ memory-derived alloreactive sequences dropped significantly. Only a minor fraction of alloreactive clones mapped to unstimulated subsets.

The chain couples TRBV4-1 to TRBJ1-1; tentative D call: TRBD1 (5 bases). The source is a human donor in good health. Sample: non-Treg CD4+ T cells sorted from blood. CDR3: CASSQGRGDTEAFF. The DNA for the CDR3 is TGCGCCAGCAGCCAAGGGCGGGGGGACACTGAAGCTTTCTTT.